This TCR beta chain was observed in a study of blood T cells in healthy people across ages. Broader study findings: Among long-lived donors, naive CD4+ cells were more numerous and diversity higher than in aged donors. Per million T cells, TCR beta diversity dropped roughly linearly as age increased.

A word on this clonotype: Antigen specificity is unknown.

The CDR3 is 15 amino acids. Looked up from germline, CDR1 is SGHDT and CDR2 is YYEEEE. V was shortened by 5 bases and J by 8 bases, with 19 bases between the two germline ends. A second about 7 to 11 cycle PCR used barcoded and J-beta primers. TCRdb reanalysed the 5' RACE reads using MiXCR and keeps one entry per CDR3 protein. This table holds 650,000 to 1,000,000 distinct CDR3 sequences, 35% to 40% found once. The chain has TRBV5-6 and TRBJ1-4; TRBD1 might be the D (5 bases). The sequence came from a man aged 18 to 35 in good health. The sample was blood. This chain's CDR3 is CASRPRRTGGEKLFF. In DNA form, the CDR3 reads TGTGCCAGCAGACCAAGACGTACTGGGGGGGAAAAACTGTTTTTT.